A single T cell receptor (beta chain) is shown here with its context. Its target is unknown. The germline gene is not matched at one end of the junction; a read error may be the cause. With each sample, at least 5 micrograms of total RNA were extracted. Germline V gene lookup returns CDR1 LGHDT and CDR2 YNNKEL (reference sequence). The CDR3 is 16 amino acids. Together with a sample-barcoded 5' primer, a J-beta primer mix was included in a second PCR lasting about 6 to 12 cycles. In TCRdb, the 5' RACE reads were re-called with MiXCR into one record per CDR3 protein. In the table there are some 1,000,000 distinct CDR3 sequences, under 30% of which are singletons. The sample belongs to a study of blood T cells in healthy people across ages. Overall study results and limits: Aged donors had fewer naive CD4+ cells and lower diversity than long-lived donors.

This sample also belongs to another study, concerning T cells of mothers and their children.

The sequenced sample consisted of blood. The origin of this receptor is a girl aged 2 to 9 in good health. V gene TRBV3-1 combines with J gene TRBJ1-3, with TRBD1 matching 7 bases. The CDR3 protein is CASSQKRTGTANTLYF. For the CDR3, the DNA is TGTGCCAGCAGCCAAAAGCGGACAGGCACGGCGAACACCCTATATTTT. The full variable domain, rest sourced from reference TRBV3-1 and TRBJ1-3, is DTAVSQTPKYLVTQMGNDKSIKCEQNLGHDTMYWYKQDSKKFLKIMFSYNNKELIINETVPNRFSPKSPDKAHLNLHINSLELGDSAVYFCASSQKRTGTANTLYFGEGSWLTVV.